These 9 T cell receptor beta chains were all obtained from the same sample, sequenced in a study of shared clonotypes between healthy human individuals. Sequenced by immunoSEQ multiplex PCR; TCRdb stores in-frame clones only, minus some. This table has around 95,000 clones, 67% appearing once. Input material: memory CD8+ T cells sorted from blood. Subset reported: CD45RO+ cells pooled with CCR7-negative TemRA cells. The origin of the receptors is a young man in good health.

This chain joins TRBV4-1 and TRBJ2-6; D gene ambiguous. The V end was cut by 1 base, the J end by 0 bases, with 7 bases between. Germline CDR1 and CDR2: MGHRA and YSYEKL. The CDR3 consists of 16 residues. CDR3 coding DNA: TGCGCCAGCAGCCAAGGATGGGGCTCTGGGGCCAACGTCCTGACTTTC. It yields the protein CASSQGWGSGANVLTF.

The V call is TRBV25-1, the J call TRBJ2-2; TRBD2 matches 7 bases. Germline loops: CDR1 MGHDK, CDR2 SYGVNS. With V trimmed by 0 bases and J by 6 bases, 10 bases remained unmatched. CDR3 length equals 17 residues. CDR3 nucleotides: TGTGCCAGCAGTGAATACGGGGGAGGGCCGGCGGCCGGGGAGCTGTTTTTT. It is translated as CASSEYGGGPAAGELFF.

The CDR3: CASRGGTNSYNEQFF. Written as DNA, the CDR3 is TGTGCCAGCAGGGGAGGGACCAATTCCTACAATGAGCAGTTCTTC. V gene TRBV25-1 combines with J gene TRBJ2-1; TRBD2 matches at 7 bases. This CDR3 is built from 15 residues. Trimming took 6 bases from V and 1 from J; bases not matched to a gene: 6. Germline-derived CDR1 and CDR2 are MGHDK and SYGVNS.

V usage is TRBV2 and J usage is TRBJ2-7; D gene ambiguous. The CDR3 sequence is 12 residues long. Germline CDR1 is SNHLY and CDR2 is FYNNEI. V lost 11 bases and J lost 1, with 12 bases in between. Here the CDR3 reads CASNRASYEQYF. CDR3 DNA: TGTGCCTCAAATCGGGCTTCCTACGAGCAGTACTTC. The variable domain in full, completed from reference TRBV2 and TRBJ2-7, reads EPEVTQTPSHQVTQMGQEVILRCVPISNHLYFYWYRQILGQKVEFLVSFYNNEISEKSEIFDDQFSVERPDGSNFTLKIRSTKLEDSAMYFCASNRASYEQYFGPGTRLTVT.

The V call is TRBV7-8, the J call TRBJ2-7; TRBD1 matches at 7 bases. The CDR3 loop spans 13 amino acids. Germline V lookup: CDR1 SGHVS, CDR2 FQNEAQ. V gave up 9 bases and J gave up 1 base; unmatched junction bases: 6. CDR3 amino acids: CASGQGDSYEQYF. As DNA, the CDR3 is TGTGCCAGTGGGCAGGGGGATTCCTACGAGCAGTACTTC.

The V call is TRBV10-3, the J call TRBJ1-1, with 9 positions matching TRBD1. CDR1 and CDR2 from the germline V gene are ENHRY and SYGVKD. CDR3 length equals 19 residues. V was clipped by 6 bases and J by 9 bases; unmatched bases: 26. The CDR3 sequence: CAIRDTGTGTTLRGVKAFF. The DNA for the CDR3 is TGTGCCATCAGAGATACCGGGACAGGGACGACTCTGAGAGGGGTGAAAGCTTTCTTT.

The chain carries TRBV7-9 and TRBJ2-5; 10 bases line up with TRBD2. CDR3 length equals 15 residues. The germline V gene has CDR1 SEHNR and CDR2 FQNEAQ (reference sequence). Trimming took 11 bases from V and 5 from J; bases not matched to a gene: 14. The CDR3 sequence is CASDKREGQYETQYF. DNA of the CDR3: TGTGCCTCCGATAAGCGGGAGGGCCAGTACGAGACCCAGTACTTC.

The CDR3, as DNA: TGTGCCTGGACGACAGGGGGCTACAATGAGCAGTTCTTC. Translating it yields CAWTTGGYNEQFF. This rearrangement joins TRBV30 to TRBJ2-1; 9 bases match TRBD1. Germline CDR1 is GTSNPN and CDR2 is SVGIG (reference sequence). Germline trimming cut 4 bases from V and 3 bases from J; bases unmatched to any gene: 1. This CDR3 comprises 13 residues.

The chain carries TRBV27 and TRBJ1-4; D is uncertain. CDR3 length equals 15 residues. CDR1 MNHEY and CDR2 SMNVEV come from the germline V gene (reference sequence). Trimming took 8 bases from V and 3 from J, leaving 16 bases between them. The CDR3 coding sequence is TGTGCCAGCGGAGTTGTGCTTGGAGCTAATGAAAAACTGTTTTTT. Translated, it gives CASGVVLGANEKLFF.